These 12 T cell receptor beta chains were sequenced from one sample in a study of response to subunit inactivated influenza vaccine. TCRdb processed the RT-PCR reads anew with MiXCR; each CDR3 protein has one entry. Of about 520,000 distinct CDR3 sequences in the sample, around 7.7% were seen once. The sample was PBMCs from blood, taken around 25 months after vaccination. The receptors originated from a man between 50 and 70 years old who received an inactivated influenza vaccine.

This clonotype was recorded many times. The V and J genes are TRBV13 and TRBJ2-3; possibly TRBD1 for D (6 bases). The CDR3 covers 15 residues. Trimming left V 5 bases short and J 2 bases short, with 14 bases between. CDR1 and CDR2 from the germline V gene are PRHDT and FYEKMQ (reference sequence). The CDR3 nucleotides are TGTGCCAGCAGCGGCCCCAGGGGATTCACAGATACGCAGTATTTT. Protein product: CASSGPRGFTDTQYF.

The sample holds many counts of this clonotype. The CDR3 nucleotides are TGTGCCAGCAGCACGTCACCAAGCACTGAAGCTTTCTTT. Amino acids: CASSTSPSTEAFF. This rearrangement joins TRBV11-1 to TRBJ1-1; the D is unclear. This CDR3 region has 13 residues. The V end was cut by 5 bases, the J end by 4 bases, with 11 bases between. Germline CDR1 and CDR2: SGHAT and FQDESV (reference sequence).

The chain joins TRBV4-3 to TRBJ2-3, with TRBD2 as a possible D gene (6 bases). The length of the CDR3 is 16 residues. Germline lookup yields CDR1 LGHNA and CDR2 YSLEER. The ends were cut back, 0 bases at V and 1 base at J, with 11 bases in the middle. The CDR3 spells CASSQEPGLGTDTQYF. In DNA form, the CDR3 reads TGCGCCAGCAGCCAAGAACCGGGACTTGGCACAGATACGCAGTATTTT.

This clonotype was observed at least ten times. CDR3 nucleotides: TGTGCCAGCAGCTCTAACTACAATGAGCAGTTCTTC. It yields the protein CASSSNYNEQFF. The J gene is TRBJ2-1, the V gene TRBV7-2; D unclear. CDR3 length: 12 residues. Trimming pared 4 bases from V and 3 bases from J, leaving 4 bases between. Germline lookup yields CDR1 SGHTA and CDR2 FQGNSA.

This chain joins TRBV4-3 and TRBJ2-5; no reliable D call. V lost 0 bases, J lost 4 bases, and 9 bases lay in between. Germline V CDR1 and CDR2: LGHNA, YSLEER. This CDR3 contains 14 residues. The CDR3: CASSQEPQRETQYF. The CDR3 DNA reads TGCGCCAGCAGCCAAGAACCGCAGAGAGAGACCCAGTACTTC.

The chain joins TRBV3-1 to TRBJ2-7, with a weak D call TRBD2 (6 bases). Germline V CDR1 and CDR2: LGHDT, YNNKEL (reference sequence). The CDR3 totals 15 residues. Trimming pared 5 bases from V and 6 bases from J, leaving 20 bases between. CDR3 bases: TGTGCCAGCAGCTCCTATTTTTCGGGAGCGGTCGAGCAGTACTTC. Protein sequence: CASSSYFSGAVEQYF.

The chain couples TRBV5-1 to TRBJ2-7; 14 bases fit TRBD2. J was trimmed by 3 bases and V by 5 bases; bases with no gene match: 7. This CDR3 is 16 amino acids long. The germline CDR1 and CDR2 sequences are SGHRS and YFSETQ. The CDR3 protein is CASRAGTSGRGYEQYF. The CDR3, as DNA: TGCGCCAGCAGGGCCGGGACTAGCGGGAGAGGCTACGAGCAGTACTTC.

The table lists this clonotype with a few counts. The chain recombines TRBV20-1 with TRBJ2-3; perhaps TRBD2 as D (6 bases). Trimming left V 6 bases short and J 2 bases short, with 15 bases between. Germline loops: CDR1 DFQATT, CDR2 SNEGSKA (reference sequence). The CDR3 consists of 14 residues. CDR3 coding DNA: TGCAGTGCGAAACGACTAGAGGCCACAGATACGCAGTATTTT. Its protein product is CSAKRLEATDTQYF.

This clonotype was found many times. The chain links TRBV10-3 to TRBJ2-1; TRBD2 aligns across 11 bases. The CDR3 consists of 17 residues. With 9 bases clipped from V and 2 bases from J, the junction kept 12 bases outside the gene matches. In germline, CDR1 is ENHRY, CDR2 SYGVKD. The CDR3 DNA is TGTGCCATAGCCGGGACTAGCGGAAATCCTACCTACAATGAGCAGTTCTTC. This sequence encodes CAIAGTSGNPTYNEQFF.

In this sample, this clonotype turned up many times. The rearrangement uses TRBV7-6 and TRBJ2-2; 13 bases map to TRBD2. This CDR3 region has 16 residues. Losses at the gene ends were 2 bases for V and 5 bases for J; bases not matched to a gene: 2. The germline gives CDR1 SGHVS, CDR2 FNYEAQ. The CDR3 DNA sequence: TGTGCCAGCAGCTTACTGGGACTAGCGGGGACCGGGGAGCTGTTTTTT. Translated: CASSLLGLAGTGELFF.

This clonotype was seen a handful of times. The CDR3: CSARDGRDRPSVKQFF. The CDR3 DNA is TGCAGTGCTAGAGACGGACGGGACAGGCCGTCTGTAAAGCAGTTCTTC. The rearrangement joins TRBV20-1 to TRBJ2-1, with 8 bases matching TRBD1. CDR1 and CDR2 from the germline V gene are DFQATT and SNEGSKA (reference sequence). The CDR3 spans 16 residues. Trimming removed 0 bases from V and 11 bases from J; junction bases left unmatched: 15.

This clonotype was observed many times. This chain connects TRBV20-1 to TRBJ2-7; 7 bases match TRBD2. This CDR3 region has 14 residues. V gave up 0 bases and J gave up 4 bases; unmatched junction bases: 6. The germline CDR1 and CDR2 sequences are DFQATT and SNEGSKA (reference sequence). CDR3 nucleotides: TGCAGTGCTAGAGAAGCTAGCGGAAAGTACGAGCAGTACTTC. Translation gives CSAREASGKYEQYF.